This section outlines one TCR beta chain sequence together with its context. This specimen belongs to a study of blood T cell repertoires in COVID-19. Study information: The United States, Italy and Spain were the sources of the acute and convalescent COVID-19 samples.

Germline-derived CDR1 and CDR2 are MNHEY and SVGAGI. Losses at the gene ends were 7 bases for V and 6 bases for J; bases not matched to a gene: 6. The CDR3 loop spans 12 amino acids. Recruited during active infection, patients (from Seattle) were subsequently followed longitudinally. Original methodology: Amplification from reference gene primers served as the basis for estimated nucleated cell counts. The protocol was immunoSEQ multiplex PCR, while the TCRdb copy is restricted to in-frame clones and leaves out a portion. V and J calls and clone size follow that table, whereas D and trimming were derived from the DNA. This table holds under 250,000 clones, about 84% found once.

This TCR came from a woman at least 80 years old with COVID-19, enrolled during active disease. This rearrangement joins TRBV6-5 to TRBJ2-7, with 7 bases matching TRBD1. Input material: peripheral blood. Here the CDR3 reads CASTRDSGEQYF. The DNA for the CDR3 is TGTGCCAGCACCCGGGACAGCGGCGAGCAGTACTTC.